The T cell receptor (beta chain) under discussion was sequenced for a study of cytomegalovirus exposure and HLA in healthy donors (dated by TCRdb to about 2017). As for the study more broadly: In an earlier analysis of 587 of the donors, less than 350 Gb of sequence data and 90 million to 120 million unique TCR beta sequences from some 170 million T cells were reported. An early release that covered about 600 HLA-typed donors contained around 300 gigabases of sequencing data and around 80 million unique TCR sequences. Of the roughly 400 genotyped donors, roughly 80% were placed in the genetic ancestry cluster associated with self-reported Caucasian donors. The study aimed to test whether cataloging public T cell receptors could reveal signatures of past pathogen exposure. Using immunosequencing, the study profiled T cell repertoires from about 650 subjects and related those repertoires to cytomegalovirus serostatus. Besides the first cohort of roughly 660 subjects, a separate validation cohort made up of roughly 120 different subjects was used. To predict cytomegalovirus infection status, the study combined high-throughput TCR immunosequencing, statistical association of individual TCRs with disease status, and machine learning. A later analysis re-analyzed previously published TCR beta repertoires from 660 or so donors and added high-resolution HLA genotyping to study TCR occurrence patterns. In the later analysis, no new phenotypic data were used to find candidate immune exposures; instead, reliance was placed on TCR beta sequences and their occurrence across donors. To decide whether each TCR beta V gene segment behaved as functional or pseudogenic, an earlier analysis of several hundred of the donors relied on high-throughput TCR beta sequencing. Donor age, sex, ethnicity and CMV serostatus were compiled alongside the repertoire data. A later genetic analysis used genome-wide SNP genotypes for about 55% of the 666 donors, treating that subset as a discovery cohort. Every repertoire in the discovery cohort had been generated on one and the same sequencing platform. Class I and class II HLA loci were covered by the typing at four-digit resolution. Typing coverage varied by locus: roughly 620-640 donors for A, B, C, DRB1 and DQB1; roughly 520 for DQA1; 600 to 610 for DPA1; 450 to 480 for DPB1. Several DR-DQ haplotypes were handled as single units for association and clustering, since linkage in the cohort was strong. On average, around 240,000 unique TCR beta nucleotide sequences were sequenced per donor among 398 genotyped donors of the cohort, with about 17% of those sequences being non-productive.

Remarks on this clone: The antigen it binds to is not known. Within one base of it there is no much larger clone, and no base qualities were kept.

General findings and caveats noted by the study authors: In vitro tests confirmed that a few of the cytomegalovirus-associated TCR beta chains recognize cytomegalovirus antigens. In a later genetic analysis, a missense DCLRE1C variant was associated with V-gene and J-gene trimming of TCR beta chains, and the association was replicated in an independent cohort. A later analysis reported that several top co-occurrence clusters appeared linked to parvovirus B19, influenza, CMV and Epstein-Barr virus. A total of 150 to 200 TCR beta chains were listed by the study as associated with cytomegalovirus. Linkage disequilibrium might explain the correlated functional status among segregating V segments, but an unknown experimental factor could not be ruled out. A cluster of highly shared sequence variants was judged likely to represent a technical artifact of the sequencing pipeline. Broadly in line with IMGT annotations, most TCR beta V segments showed up in productive rearrangements about 90% or about 30% of the time in an earlier analysis of around 600 of the donors. A later genetic analysis reported fewer N-insertions in productive TCRs among donors in an Asian-associated ancestry cluster than the roughly 640-donor mean. The earlier analysis of approximately 540 of the donors excluded seventeen rarely observed V segments, including chromosome 9 orphons, because counts were too low. Only TCR beta chains were sequenced in this cohort, and the absence of alpha or paired-chain data limited detectable features. A later analysis associated some 17,000 TCR beta sequences with specific HLA alleles at a false discovery rate of 0.05. Strong co-occurrence of HLA alleles, especially DR and DQ, made assigning TCR associations to individual alleles difficult. The authors suggested that the approach could potentially be generalized to other disease states and immunological phenotypes. According to a later analysis, most CMV-associated TCR beta chains appeared to be HLA-restricted, and the HLA associations seemed to be driven largely by CMV exposure. Presence/absence analyses assumed roughly uniform sequencing depth across donors, an assumption that may not hold. In a later analysis, TCR association rates were found to vary across HLA loci, with the most associated TCRs seen for DRB1 alleles and the fewest for HLA-C alleles. The classifier was reported to diagnose cytomegalovirus status with high specificity and sensitivity in both the original and validation cohorts. CMV serostatus was the only immune exposure information available for the cohort. A further reported finding was that TCR beta sequences accurately predicted the HLA-A and HLA-B alleles for most subjects in the first cohort. Because the 87-base-pair reads could not distinguish some IMGT-functional V segments, including TRBV6-2 and TRBV6-3, those segments were excluded. In a later analysis, HLA-associated TCR beta chains were found to be more clonally expanded and to have lower generation probabilities than equally common non-associated chains. Most TCR sequences were observed very rarely across donors, whereas some public TCRs were present in many individuals. Because some donors lacked HLA typing at each locus, the association tests relied only on the typed subset.

The method was the immunoSEQ multiplex PCR assay. A mixture of 60 forward primers for TCR Vbeta segments and 13 reverse primers for TCR Jbeta segments was used in the multiplex PCR. Amplification of the CDR3 region of rearranged TCR beta genes was performed with a multiplex PCR assay on genomic DNA. On the Illumina HiSeq System, the amplified TCR beta libraries were sequenced as 87-base-pair reads. The authors' analysis ran thus. A later analysis tallied roughly 80 million unique TCR beta chains across the 700 or so repertoires, and approximately 9.9 million of those chains were shared by two or more donors. To remove PCR and sequencing errors, raw reads were error-corrected and collapsed into unique sequences using a nearest-neighbor algorithm that merged closely related sequences. To assign V, D and J gene segments, CDR3 sequences were aligned to IMGT reference sequences. For a sequence to be retained, a match of at least six nucleotides was required to both a V gene segment and a J gene segment. A rearrangement was called productive if the CDR3 had no stop codons and remained in frame with V and J, and every other rearrangement was called non-productive. Following IMGT convention, CDR3 was defined as the stretch from the second conserved V-encoded cysteine to the conserved J-encoded phenylalanine. The earlier analysis of about 610 of the donors excluded any sequence lacking an unambiguous match to a single V gene segment. An earlier analysis of fewer than 750 of the donors classified V segments as functional when productive rearrangements were above 56.7% and as segregating when the standard deviation between donors was above 5%. A statistical classification framework was developed to diagnose cytomegalovirus status using the catalog of TCR beta chain sequences. In a later analysis, V and J genes were assigned by comparing TCR nucleotide sequences against IMGT/GENE-DB human TR gene sequences. Using the TCRdist pipeline, a later analysis assigned CDR3 sequences along with most-parsimonious VDJ recombination scenarios. In a later analysis, each TCR beta chain was defined by its CDR3 amino acid sequence together with its V-gene family, and reads lacking a unique V-gene family were excluded. As a way to deal with suspected cross-contamination and a sequencing artifact, a later analysis dropped hundreds of nucleotide sequences that were highly shared and had low generation probability. A later analysis calculated a clonal expansion index for each public chain from normalized within-repertoire ranks of inferred template counts. Generation probabilities in a later analysis came from a VDJ recombination model fitted to out-of-frame rearrangements, and those results were checked against IGoR. In a later analysis, hypergeometric tests were used to score TCR-TCR, TCR-HLA and TCR-CMV co-occurrence, with a repertoire-size bias correction applied to TCR pairs. False discovery rates were estimated in a later analysis by permuting HLA or CMV assignments 20 times. In a later analysis, co-occurring TCRs were grouped using DBSCAN, with TCRdist sequence similarity added in when clustering inside HLA-allele-positive subsets. Repertoires with fewer than 30,000 or more than 120,000 public chains were left out of co-occurrence clustering, as were five repertoires with anomalous nucleotide sharing. TCRdb re-hosts the immuneACCESS table, in-frame sequences only. Its copies lack some clones; in the studies checked, an unresolved V gene accounts for under half of them, and the cause for the rest is not known. V, J and clone size are those of that table, while D and trimming were read from the DNA. Present in this sample are around 130,000 clones, about three quarters of which were seen just once. Approximately 6.3% of the sample belongs to the ten largest clones.

Reading the germline V gene (reference sequence) gives CDR1 SGHNT and CDR2 YYREEE. The CDR3 numbers 15 residues from cysteine through phenylalanine. Solely the CDR3 DNA is kept, with 45 bases framed from the first base. V and J are trimmed by 4 bases and 0 bases, and the gene matches miss 4 bases of the junction. In total, fewer than 750 healthy bone marrow donors made up the cohort. Cohort members were all nominally healthy when sampled, although unrecorded immune exposures were likely present. The donor tested CMV seropositive and was one of the 289 seropositive cohort members. A peripheral blood sample was provided by each donor, and peripheral blood mononuclear cells were used for TCR beta sequencing. The Qiagen DNeasy Blood Extraction Kit was used to extract genomic DNA from the blood cell samples.

This TCR derives from a man aged 40-55 years in good health and CMV-seropositive. Source material: PBMCs. Recombination linked TRBV5-4 to TRBJ2-1; 7 bases in between match TRBD1. The DNA is as follows: TGTGCCAGCAGCGACAGGGTGAGCTCCTACAATGAGCAGTTCTTC. Its protein is CASSDRVSSYNEQFF.